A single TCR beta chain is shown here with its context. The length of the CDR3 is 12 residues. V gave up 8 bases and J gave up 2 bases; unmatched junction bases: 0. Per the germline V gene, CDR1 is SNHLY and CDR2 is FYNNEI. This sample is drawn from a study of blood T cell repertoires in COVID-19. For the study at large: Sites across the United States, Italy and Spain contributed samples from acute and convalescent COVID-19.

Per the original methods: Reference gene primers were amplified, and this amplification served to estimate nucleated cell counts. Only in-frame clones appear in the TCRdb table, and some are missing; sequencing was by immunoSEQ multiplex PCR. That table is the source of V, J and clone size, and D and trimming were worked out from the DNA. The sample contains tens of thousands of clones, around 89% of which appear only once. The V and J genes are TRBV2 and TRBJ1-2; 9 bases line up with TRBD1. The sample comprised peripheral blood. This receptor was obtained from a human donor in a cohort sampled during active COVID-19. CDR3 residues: CASGQGNYGYTF. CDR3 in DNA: TGTGCCAGCGGACAGGGGAACTATGGCTACACCTTC.